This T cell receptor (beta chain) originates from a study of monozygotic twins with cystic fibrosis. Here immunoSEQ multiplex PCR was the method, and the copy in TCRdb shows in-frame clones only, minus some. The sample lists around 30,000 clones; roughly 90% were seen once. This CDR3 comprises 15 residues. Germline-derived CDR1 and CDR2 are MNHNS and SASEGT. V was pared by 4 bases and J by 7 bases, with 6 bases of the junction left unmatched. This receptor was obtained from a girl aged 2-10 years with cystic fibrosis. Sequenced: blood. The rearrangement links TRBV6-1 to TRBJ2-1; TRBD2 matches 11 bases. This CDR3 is CASSGGTSGSNEQFF. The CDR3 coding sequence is TGTGCCAGCAGTGGCGGGACTAGCGGATCGAATGAGCAGTTCTTC.